This TCR beta chain was identified during a study of blood T cell repertoires in COVID-19. The assay was immunoSEQ multiplex PCR, and TCRdb's table has in-frame clones only and misses some. Of approximately 230,000 clones listed, about 86% are singletons. All enrollees were about 18 to 89 years old and from fewer than 30 US areas. Trimming took 1 base from V and 0 from J, leaving 17 bases between them. Per the germline V gene, CDR1 is SGHRS and CDR2 is YFSETQ. This CDR3 has 18 amino acids. This clone was detected once. The chain links TRBV5-1 to TRBJ2-1; possible D gene TRBD1, 5 bases. The TCR was taken from a woman aged 45-60 years with acute COVID-19. Sequencing was done on a sample of PBMCs or T cells enriched from blood (not recorded which). The CDR3, as DNA: TGCGCCAGCAGCTTGAGGCAGGGCGGTATGAGCTCCTACAATGAGCAGTTCTTC. Protein product: CASSLRQGGMSSYNEQFF.